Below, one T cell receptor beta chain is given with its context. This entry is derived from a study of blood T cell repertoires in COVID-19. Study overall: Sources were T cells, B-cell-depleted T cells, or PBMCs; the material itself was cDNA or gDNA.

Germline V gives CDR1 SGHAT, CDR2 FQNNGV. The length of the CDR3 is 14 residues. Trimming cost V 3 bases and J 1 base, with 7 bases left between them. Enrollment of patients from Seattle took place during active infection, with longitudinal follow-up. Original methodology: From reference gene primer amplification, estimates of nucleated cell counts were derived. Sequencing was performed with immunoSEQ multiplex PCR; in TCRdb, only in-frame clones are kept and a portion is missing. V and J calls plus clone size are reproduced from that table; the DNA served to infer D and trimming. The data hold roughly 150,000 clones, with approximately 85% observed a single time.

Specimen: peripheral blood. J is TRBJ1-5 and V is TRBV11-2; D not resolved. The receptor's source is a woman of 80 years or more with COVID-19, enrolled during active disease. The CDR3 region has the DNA TGTGCCAGCAGCTTTGAGGGAAGCAATCAGCCCCAGCATTTT. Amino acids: CASSFEGSNQPQHF.